This passage covers 24 T cell receptor beta chains from one sample sequenced in a study of blood T cell repertoires in COVID-19. Repertoires were generated with immunoSEQ multiplex PCR, while TCRdb's copy carries only in-frame clones and drops some. The sample lists about 100,000 clones; about 90% were seen once. Sequencing used peripheral blood. All receptors come from a human donor in a cohort sampled during active COVID-19.

The chain links TRBV4-2 to TRBJ2-1; TRBD2 is a possible D gene (6 bases). This CDR3 has 16 residues. CDR1 LGHNA and CDR2 YNFKEQ come from the germline V gene. V shed 3 bases and J shed 0 bases, with 12 bases lying between them. Here the CDR3 DNA reads TGTGCCAGCAGCCAGCCGCCTAGCGCCTCCTACAATGAGCAGTTCTTC. Its protein product is CASSQPPSASYNEQFF.

V and J are TRBV7-9 and TRBJ2-5, with D perhaps matching TRBD1 (5 bases). The CDR3 length is 11 residues. V was cut by 8 bases and J by 5 bases, with 9 bases left in between. Germline loops: CDR1 SEHNR, CDR2 FQNEAQ (reference sequence). The chain's CDR3 is CASGASETQYF. CDR3 sequence (DNA): TGTGCCAGCGGGGCCTCTGAGACCCAGTACTTC.

The chain carries TRBV20-1 and TRBJ2-2; 11 positions match TRBD2. Germline trimming cut 3 bases from V and 8 bases from J; bases unmatched to any gene: 11. Germline V gene lookup returns CDR1 DFQATT and CDR2 SNEGSKA (reference sequence). The CDR3 sequence is 16 residues long. The CDR3 reads CSASVGALAGGGELFF. The CDR3 nucleotides read TGCAGTGCTAGTGTTGGGGCCCTAGCGGGAGGAGGGGAGCTGTTTTTT.

J is TRBJ2-5 and V is TRBV27, with 9 bases identical to TRBD2. Germline values: CDR1 MNHEY, CDR2 SMNVEV (reference sequence). The ends lost 2 bases at V and 1 base at J; junction bases unmatched: 2. CDR3 length: 15 residues. CDR3 sequence: CASSLAGGLQETQYF. The CDR3 DNA follows: TGTGCCAGCAGTTTAGCGGGAGGGCTCCAAGAGACCCAGTACTTC.

CDR3 in DNA: TGTGCCAGCAGCCCCCGATGGAGCGAACACATCACAGATACGCAGTATTTT. Encoded protein: CASSPRWSEHITDTQYF. The chain carries TRBV14 and TRBJ2-3; no clear D. V lost 4 bases to trimming and J lost 2 bases, with 19 bases between them. The CDR3 consists of 17 residues. Germline lookup yields CDR1 SGHDN and CDR2 FVKESK.

The chain combines TRBV10-1 with TRBJ2-7, with 7 positions matching TRBD2. CDR1 and CDR2 from the germline V gene are WNHNN and SYGVQD (reference sequence). The CDR3 length is 13 residues. Trimming cost V 4 bases and J 5 bases; bases outside gene matches: 5. The CDR3 DNA reads TGCGCCAGCAGTGCGACTAGCTTTGACGAGCAGTACTTC. This encodes CASSATSFDEQYF.

A few counts support this clone. This chain uses TRBV7-9 with TRBJ1-4, with TRBD1 identical over 8 bases. Looked up from germline, CDR1 is SEHNR and CDR2 is FQNEAQ (reference sequence). Unmatched junction bases numbered 6, after V lost 4 bases and J lost 5 bases. This CDR3 has 15 amino acids. The CDR3 DNA is TGTGCCAGCAGCTCTGGACAGGGACTCAATGAAAAACTGTTTTTT. The encoded protein is CASSSGQGLNEKLFF.

Here the CDR3 reads CASRASGRVDEQYF. As DNA, the CDR3 is TGTGCCAGCAGGGCTAGCGGGAGGGTCGACGAGCAGTACTTC. The chain couples TRBV6-5 to TRBJ2-7; the match to TRBD2 covers 12 bases. CDR1 MNHEY and CDR2 SVGAGI come from the germline V gene. This CDR3 comprises 14 residues. The trim removed 6 bases at V and 5 bases at J, leaving 5 bases unmatched.

This clone was seen just once. The J gene is TRBJ2-5, the V gene TRBV19; weak D call: TRBD1 (5 bases). CDR1 is LNHDA and CDR2 is SQIVND in the germline V gene (reference sequence). The V end lost 4 bases, the J end lost 5 bases, and 14 bases lay between the germline ends. The CDR3 contains 14 residues. The CDR3: CASSNKGIGETQYF. CDR3 DNA sequence: TGTGCCAGTAGTAACAAGGGGATAGGGGAGACCCAGTACTTC.

The chain is built from TRBV10-3 and TRBJ2-7; D possibly corresponds to TRBD1 (5 bases). The V end lost 3 bases, the J end lost 4 bases, and 10 bases lay between the germline ends. CDR3 size: 13 residues. Germline V gene lookup returns CDR1 ENHRY and CDR2 SYGVKD. DNA of the CDR3: TGTGCCATCAGTGAAGACAGCCTGTACGAGCAGTACTTC. It codes for CAISEDSLYEQYF.

V usage is TRBV9 and J usage is TRBJ2-5; a weak D match, TRBD2 (6 bases). The CDR3 is 15 residues long. Trimming cost V 4 bases and J 5 bases, with 18 bases left between them. The V gene's germline CDR1 is SGDLS and CDR2 YYNGEE. CDR3 sequence: CASSPYSGSRETQYF. The CDR3 nucleotides are TGTGCCAGCAGCCCTTACTCCGGGAGTCGGGAGACCCAGTACTTC.

The V gene is TRBV3-1 (or the pseudogene TRBV3-2), the J gene TRBJ2-3; 10 nucleotides match TRBD2. The germline V gene encodes CDR1 LGHDT and CDR2 YNNKEL (reference sequence). The CDR3 covers 16 residues. Germline trimming cut 4 bases from V and 2 bases from J; bases unmatched to any gene: 6. CDR3: CASSLGTSDYTDTQYF. In DNA, the CDR3 is TGTGCCAGCAGCCTGGGGACTAGCGATTACACAGATACGCAGTATTTT.

The count of this clone is one. The chain is built from TRBV5-3 and TRBJ2-7; 8 nucleotides line up with TRBD1. TRBV5-3 is reported as an ORF; its role is uncertain. The CDR3 spans 14 residues. The junction had 10 bases not matched to a gene; V was cut back by 4 bases and J by 7 bases. In DNA, the CDR3 is TGTGCCAGAAGCGGCTCCAGGGGGCTGGGTGAGCAGTACTTC. It specifies CARSGSRGLGEQYF.

The chain joins TRBV27 to TRBJ2-1; TRBD2 matches 9 bases. Trimming removed 6 bases from V and 0 bases from J; junction bases left unmatched: 3. The CDR3 runs 15 residues. CDR1 is MNHEY and CDR2 is SMNVEV in the germline V gene (reference sequence). CDR3 in DNA: TGTGCCAGCAGGATAGCGGGGGCCTCCTACAATGAGCAGTTCTTC. This encodes CASRIAGASYNEQFF.

This chain links TRBV18 with TRBJ2-7, with 9 positions matching TRBD2. From germline, CDR1 is KGHSH and CDR2 LQKENI. CDR3 size: 16 residues. J lost 0 bases, V lost 1 base, and 4 bases had no gene match. CDR3 nucleotides: TGTGCCAGCTCACCACTTGGTAGCGGGAGCTCCTACGAGCAGTACTTC. Its protein product is CASSPLGSGSSYEQYF.

This clone has just one count. CDR3 protein: CASSTHGLTSSYNEQFF. The CDR3 DNA reads as TGTGCCAGTAGCACACACGGACTGACCTCCTCCTACAATGAGCAGTTCTTC. The chain has TRBV19 and TRBJ2-1; perhaps TRBD2 as D (5 bases). Trimming pared 6 bases from V and 0 bases from J, leaving 18 bases between. CDR3 length equals 17 residues. Germline CDR1 reads LNHDA; CDR2 reads SQIVND (reference sequence).

The V call is TRBV28, the J call TRBJ2-3; maybe TRBD2 (6 bases). CDR1 is MDHEN and CDR2 is SYDVKM in the germline V gene. CDR3 length equals 17 residues. The germline V and J ends were trimmed by 2 bases and 4 bases, with 19 bases remaining between them. The CDR3 nucleotides are TGTGCCAGCAGTTTAACGAGGGGCGGGGATGTATCAGATACGCAGTATTTT. This gives the protein CASSLTRGGDVSDTQYF.

Here the CDR3 reads CSVPVTSGFNEQFF. The CDR3 nucleotides read TGCAGCGTGCCGGTGACTAGCGGGTTCAATGAGCAGTTCTTC. V is TRBV29-1 and J is TRBJ2-1, with 10 bases lining up with TRBD2. The length of the CDR3 is 14 residues. Per the germline V gene, CDR1 is SQVTM and CDR2 is ANQGSEA. V gave up 6 bases and J gave up 6 bases; unmatched junction bases: 8.

This sequence joins TRBV9 and TRBJ1-4; the D gene is possibly TRBD1 (6 bases). The CDR3 extends over 13 amino acids. The germline V gene encodes CDR1 SGDLS and CDR2 YYNGEE. Trimming removed 7 bases from V and 5 bases from J, with 12 bases in between. The CDR3: CASAGGPNEKLFF. The CDR3 bases are TGTGCCAGCGCGGGGGGCCCCAATGAAAAACTGTTTTTT. The variable domain in full, with the rest retrieved from reference TRBV9 and TRBJ1-4, is DSGVTQTPKHLITATGQRVTLRCSPRSGDLSVYWYQQSLDQGLQFLIQYYNGEERAKGNILERFSAQQFPDLHSELNLSSLELGDSALYFCASAGGPNEKLFFGSGTQLSVL.

V and J are TRBV9 and TRBJ1-1, with D perhaps TRBD1 (5 bases). With 4 bases removed from V and 3 bases from J, the gap between germline ends came to 16 bases. The V gene's germline CDR1 is SGDLS and CDR2 YYNGEE. The CDR3 runs to 15 residues. CDR3 nucleotide sequence: TGTGCCAGCAGCCCCAGCGGGGGGAGAGACACTGAAGCTTTCTTT. Translated: CASSPSGGRDTEAFF.

The chain is built from TRBV28 and TRBJ1-2; D is ambiguous. Germline CDR1 and CDR2: MDHEN and SYDVKM. The CDR3 extends over 14 amino acids. V lost 6 bases and J 4 bases, leaving 15 bases between the germline ends. CDR3 in amino acids: CASSQTTKSYGYTF. CDR3 DNA: TGTGCCAGCAGCCAGACTACTAAAAGCTATGGCTACACCTTC.

This clone was detected only once. The rearrangement links TRBV11-2 to TRBJ2-1; 7 positions agree with TRBD2. This CDR3 region has 16 residues. V was pared by 6 bases and J by 6 bases, with 14 bases of the junction left unmatched. Germline V gene data show CDR1 as SGHAT and CDR2 as FQNNGV. CDR3 residues: CASRAPTSQSSNEQFF. The DNA of the CDR3 is TGTGCCAGCAGAGCTCCGACTAGCCAAAGTAGCAATGAGCAGTTCTTC. The variable domain in full, completed from reference TRBV11-2 and TRBJ2-1, reads EAGVAQSPRYKIIEKRQSVAFWCNPISGHATLYWYQQILGQGPKLLIQFQNNGVVDDSQLPKDRFSAERLKGVDSTLKIQPAKLEDSAVYLCASRAPTSQSSNEQFFGPGTRLTVL.

The chain uses TRBV30 and TRBJ2-2; 10 positions agree with TRBD1. Germline V gene lookup returns CDR1 GTSNPN and CDR2 SVGIG (reference sequence). This CDR3 comprises 14 residues. Germline trimming cut 4 bases from V and 7 bases from J; bases unmatched to any gene: 6. CDR3 sequence reads: CAWNRDRGIGELFF. For the CDR3, the DNA is TGTGCCTGGAATCGGGACAGGGGCATCGGGGAGCTGTTTTTT.

This clone was counted ten times or more. The V and J genes are TRBV6-6 and TRBJ2-7, with 14 bases that match TRBD2. The CDR3 has 14 residues. With V trimmed by 5 bases and J by 7 bases, 4 bases remained unmatched. Germline V CDR1 and CDR2: MNHNY, SVGAGI (reference sequence). The CDR3 loop reads CASSPGLAGGEQYF. The CDR3 DNA reads as TGTGCCAGCAGTCCCGGACTAGCGGGAGGTGAGCAGTACTTC.